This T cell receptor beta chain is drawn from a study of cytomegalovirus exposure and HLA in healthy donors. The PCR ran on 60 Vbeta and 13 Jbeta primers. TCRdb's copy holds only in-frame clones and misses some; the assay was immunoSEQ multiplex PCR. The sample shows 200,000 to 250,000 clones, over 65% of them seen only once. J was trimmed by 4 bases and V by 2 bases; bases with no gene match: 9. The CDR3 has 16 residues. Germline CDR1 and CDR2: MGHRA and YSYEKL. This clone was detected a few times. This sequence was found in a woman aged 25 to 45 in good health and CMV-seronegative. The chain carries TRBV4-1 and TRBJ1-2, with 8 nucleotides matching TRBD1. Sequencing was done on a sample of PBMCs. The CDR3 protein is CASSQLFQGAAYGYTF. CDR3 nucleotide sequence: TGCGCCAGCAGCCAATTATTCCAGGGGGCTGCCTATGGCTACACCTTC.